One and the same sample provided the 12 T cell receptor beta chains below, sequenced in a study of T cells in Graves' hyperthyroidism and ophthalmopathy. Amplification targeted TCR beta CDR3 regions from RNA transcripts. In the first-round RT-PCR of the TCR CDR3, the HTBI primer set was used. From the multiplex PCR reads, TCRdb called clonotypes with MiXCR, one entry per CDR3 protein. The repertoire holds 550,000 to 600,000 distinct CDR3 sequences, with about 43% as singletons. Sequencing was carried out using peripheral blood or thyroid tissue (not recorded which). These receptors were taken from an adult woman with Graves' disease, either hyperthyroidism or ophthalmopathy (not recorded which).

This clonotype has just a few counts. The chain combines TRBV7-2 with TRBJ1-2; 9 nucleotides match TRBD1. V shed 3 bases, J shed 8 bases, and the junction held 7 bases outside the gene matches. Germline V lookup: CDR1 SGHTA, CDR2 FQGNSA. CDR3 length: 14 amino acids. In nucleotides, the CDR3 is TGTGCCAGCAGCTTCTCGGACAGGGGAAACGGCTACACCTTC. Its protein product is CASSFSDRGNGYTF.

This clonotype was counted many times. CDR3 region: CASSDSMFRSPLHF. The DNA for the CDR3 is TGTGCCAGCAGTGATTCGATGTTTCGTTCACCCCTCCACTTT. This rearrangement joins TRBV25-1 to TRBJ1-6; no firm D call. The germline V gene has CDR1 MGHDK and CDR2 SYGVNS. Trimming shortened V by 3 bases and J by 9 bases, and 12 bases separated the two germline ends. The CDR3 is 14 amino acids. The entire variable domain, with the rest obtained from reference TRBV25-1 and TRBJ1-6, is as follows: EADIYQTPRYLVIGTGKKITLECSQTMGHDKMYWYQQDPGMELHLIHYSYGVNSTEKGDLSSESTVSRIRTEHFPLTLESARPSHTSQYLCASSDSMFRSPLHFGNGTRLTVT.

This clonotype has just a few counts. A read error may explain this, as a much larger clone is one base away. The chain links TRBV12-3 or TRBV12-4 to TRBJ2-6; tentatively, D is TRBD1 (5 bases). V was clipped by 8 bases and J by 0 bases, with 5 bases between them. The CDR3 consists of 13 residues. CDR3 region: CASGASGANVLTF. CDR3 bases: TGTGCCAGCGGGGCCTCTGGGGCCAACGTCCTGACTTTC.

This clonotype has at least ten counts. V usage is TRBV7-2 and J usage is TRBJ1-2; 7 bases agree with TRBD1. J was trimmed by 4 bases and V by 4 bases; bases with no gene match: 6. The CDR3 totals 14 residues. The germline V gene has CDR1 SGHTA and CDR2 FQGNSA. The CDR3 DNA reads TGTGCCAGCAGCTCAGACAGGGAGGGCTATGGCTACACCTTC. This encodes CASSSDREGYGYTF.

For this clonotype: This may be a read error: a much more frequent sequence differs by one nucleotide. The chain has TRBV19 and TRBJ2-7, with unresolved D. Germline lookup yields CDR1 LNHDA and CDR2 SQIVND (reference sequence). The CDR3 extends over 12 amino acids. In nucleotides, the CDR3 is TGTGCCGGTAGTATAGCCCGCTACGAGCAGTACTTC. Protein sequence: CAGSIARYEQYF.

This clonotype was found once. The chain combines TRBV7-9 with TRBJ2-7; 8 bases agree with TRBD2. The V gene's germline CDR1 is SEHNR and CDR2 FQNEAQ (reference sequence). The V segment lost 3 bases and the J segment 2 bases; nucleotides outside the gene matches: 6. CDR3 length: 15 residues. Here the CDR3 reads CASSFSGTVTYEQYF. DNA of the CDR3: TGTGCCAGCAGCTTTAGCGGGACCGTAACCTACGAGCAGTACTTC.

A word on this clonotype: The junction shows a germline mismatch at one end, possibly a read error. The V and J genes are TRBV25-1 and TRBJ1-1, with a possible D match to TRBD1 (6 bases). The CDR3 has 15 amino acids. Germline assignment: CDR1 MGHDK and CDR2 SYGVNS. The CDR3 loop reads CACSAPRQENTEASF. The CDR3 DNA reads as TGTGCCTGCAGTGCTCCAAGACAGGAGAACACTGAAGCTTCCTTT.

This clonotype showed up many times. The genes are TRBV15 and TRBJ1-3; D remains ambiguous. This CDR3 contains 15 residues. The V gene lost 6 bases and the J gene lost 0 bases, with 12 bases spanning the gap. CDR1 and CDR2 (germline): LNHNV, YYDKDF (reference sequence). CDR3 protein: CATSRQIYSGNTIYF. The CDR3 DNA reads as TGTGCCACCAGTCGCCAGATTTACTCTGGAAACACCATATATTTT.

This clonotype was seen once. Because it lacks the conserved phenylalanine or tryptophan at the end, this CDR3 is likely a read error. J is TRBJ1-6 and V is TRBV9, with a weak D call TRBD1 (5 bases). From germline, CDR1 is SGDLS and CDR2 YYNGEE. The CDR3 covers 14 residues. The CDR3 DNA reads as TGTGCCAGCAGCGAGGACGGGGGGAATTCACTCCTCCACCTT. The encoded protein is CASSEDGGNSLLHL.

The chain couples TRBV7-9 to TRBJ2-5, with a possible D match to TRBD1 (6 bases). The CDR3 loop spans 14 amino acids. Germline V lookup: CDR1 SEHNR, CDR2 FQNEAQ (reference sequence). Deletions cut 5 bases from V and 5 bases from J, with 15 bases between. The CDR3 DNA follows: TGTGCCAGCAGCACAGGGCGGAGCACGGAGACCCAGTACTTC. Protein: CASSTGRSTETQYF.

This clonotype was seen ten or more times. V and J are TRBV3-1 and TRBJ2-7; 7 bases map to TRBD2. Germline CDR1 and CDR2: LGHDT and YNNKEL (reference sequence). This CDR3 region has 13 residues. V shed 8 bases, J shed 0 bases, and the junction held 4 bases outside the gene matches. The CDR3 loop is CASGGGSSYEQYF. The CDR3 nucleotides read TGTGCCAGCGGGGGAGGGAGCTCCTACGAGCAGTACTTC.

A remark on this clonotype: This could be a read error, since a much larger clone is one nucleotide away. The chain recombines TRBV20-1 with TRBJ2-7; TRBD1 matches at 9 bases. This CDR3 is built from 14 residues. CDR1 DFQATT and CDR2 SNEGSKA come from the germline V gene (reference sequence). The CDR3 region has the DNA TGCAGTGCTAGCCGGGACAGGGTAACCTACGAGCGGTACTTC. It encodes CSASRDRVTYERYF.